This T cell receptor (beta chain) was found in a study of early T cells in non-severe SARS-CoV-2 infection. Study as a whole: The authors sequenced bulk RNA from unsorted whole blood, leaving chains unpaired. Study results and limitations: Comparison of clonotypes with VDJdb favored anti-spike CD8 responses while missing private and CD4 specificities.

The TCR library protocol attached unique molecular identifiers to the individual cDNA molecules. TCRdb analysed the 5' RACE reads with MiXCR anew, one entry per CDR3 protein. The sample lists 55,000 to 85,000 distinct CDR3 sequences; roughly 13% were seen once. This clonotype was seen a few times. Its antigen is as yet unknown. The V end was cut by 3 bases, the J end by 2 bases, with 13 bases between. The CDR3 loop spans 15 amino acids. Germline V gives CDR1 SGHRS, CDR2 YFSETQ. The chain has TRBV5-1 and TRBJ2-3; TRBD2 is a possible D gene (7 bases). This receptor was identified in an adult who was a healthcare worker with PCR-confirmed SARS-CoV-2 infection or an uninfected control (not recorded which). Sequenced sample: whole blood. The CDR3 region has the DNA TGCGCCAGCAGCTGGGACCGGGGGGCCACAGATACGCAGTATTTT. Translation: CASSWDRGATDTQYF.